This T cell receptor beta chain is drawn from a study of blood T cell repertoires in COVID-19. Across the study: Material from acute and convalescent COVID-19 was sourced from the United States, Italy and Spain. Nucleic acid was either cDNA or gDNA, and it came from T cells, B-cell-depleted T cells, or PBMCs.

V dropped 0 bases and J dropped 7 bases, with 16 bases sitting between them. Germline V gene lookup returns CDR1 SGHNT and CDR2 YYREEE (reference sequence). The CDR3 is made up of 16 amino acids. Authors' methods: Nucleated cell counts were estimated from reference gene primer amplification. This table comes from immunoSEQ multiplex PCR, and its TCRdb copy is limited to in-frame clones, with some not included. V, J and clone size are those of that table, while D and trimming were read from the DNA. The sample shows about 180,000 clones, more than 65% of them seen only once. Sequencing was done on a sample of peripheral blood. The TCR was taken from a woman of 80 years or more with active or convalescent COVID-19. The chain combines TRBV5-4 with TRBJ1-4; D unresolved. This CDR3 reads CASSLGPPGSAEKLFF. Here the CDR3 DNA reads TGTGCCAGCAGCTTGGGGCCACCGGGGTCGGCTGAAAAACTGTTTTTT.